This record covers a single T cell receptor beta chain. What it binds is unknown. The repertoire was sequenced with immunoSEQ multiplex PCR; TCRdb's copy has only in-frame clones and lacks some. The data hold 90,000 to 120,000 clones, with about nine tenths observed a single time. V was trimmed by 2 bases and J by 0 bases, leaving 3 bases between them. CDR3 size: 13 residues. CDR1 and CDR2 (germline): SGHDT, YYEEEE. The sample originates from a study of T cell responses to AZD1222 COVID-19 vaccine. Study-wide results and limits: It was only 6 or 7 AZD1222 recipients who were seropositive at baseline. CD4 TCRs covered the whole spike, strongest at regions 160-218 and 743-854. As reported, nearly half of all spike-specific TCRs target variant regions that are unmutated. Elevations in Spike-specific TCR breadth and depth followed administration of two AZD1222 doses.

The sample was peripheral blood, taken 28 days after the second AZD1222 dose. The V gene is TRBV5-6, the J gene TRBJ1-5, with unresolved D. The sequence was collected from an adult who received the AZD1222 COVID-19 vaccine. The CDR3 region has the DNA TGTGCCAGCAGCTTAAGTAGCAATCAGCCCCAGCATTTT. Its protein is CASSLSSNQPQHF.